The 12 T cell receptor beta chains below come from one sample, sequenced in a study of response to subunit inactivated influenza vaccine. MiXCR, applied by TCRdb to the RT-PCR reads, yields one record per CDR3 protein. Among a few hundred thousand distinct CDR3 sequences listed, 21% were seen once. This material consisted of PBMCs from blood, taken 21 months after vaccination. These receptors originate from a man in his fifties or sixties who received an inactivated influenza vaccine.

This clonotype was counted between two and nine times. The gene calls are TRBV6-5 and TRBJ1-1; D is possibly TRBD1 (5 bases). V lost 4 bases and J 3 bases, leaving 15 bases between the germline ends. In germline, CDR1 is MNHEY, CDR2 SVGAGI. The CDR3 length is 15 residues. In DNA form, the CDR3 reads TGTGCCAGCAGTTCCTCGAGAATGACAGACACTGAAGCTTTCTTT. Amino acid sequence: CASSSSRMTDTEAFF.

The V gene is TRBV12-3 or TRBV12-4, the J gene TRBJ2-7; TRBD2 aligns across 7 bases. The CDR3 is 15 amino acids. Trimming removed 1 base from V and 2 bases from J; junction bases left unmatched: 5. The CDR3 nucleotides are TGTGCCAGCAGTTTAGAGGCGGGAGTCACCTACGAGCAGTACTTC. Translated, it gives CASSLEAGVTYEQYF.

The chain links TRBV5-1 to TRBJ2-3, with 8 positions matching TRBD2. CDR3 size: 13 residues. Germline V gene sequence: CDR1 SGHRS, CDR2 YFSETQ. Trimming at V came to 9 bases and at J to 3 bases, leaving 6 bases not matched to a gene. This CDR3 reads CATAGGVTDTQYF. The CDR3 DNA sequence: TGCGCCACCGCGGGGGGAGTTACAGATACGCAGTATTTT. Drawing the rest from reference TRBV5-1 and TRBJ2-3, the complete variable domain is KAGVTQTPRYLIKTRGQQVTLSCSPISGHRSVSWYQQTPGQGLQFLFEYFSETQRNKGNFPGRFSGRQFSNSRSEMNVSTLELGDSALYLCATAGGVTDTQYFGPGTRLTVL.

This clonotype came up a few times. This chain joins TRBV20-1 and TRBJ2-7; 7 nucleotides match TRBD2. CDR3 length: 14 residues. V lost 6 bases, J lost 3 bases, and 11 bases stayed unmatched. CDR1 and CDR2 (germline): DFQATT, SNEGSKA (reference sequence). The CDR3 coding sequence is TGCAGTGCCACCGACGCTAGCGGAATCTACGAGCAGTACTTC. Its protein product is CSATDASGIYEQYF.

The genes are TRBV11-2 and TRBJ2-5; TRBD2 matches at 12 bases. CDR3 length equals 18 residues. V gave up 1 base and J gave up 2 bases; unmatched junction bases: 8. Germline CDR1 and CDR2: SGHAT and FQNNGV. CDR3 nucleotides: TGTGCCAGCAGCTTAGTGGGTCTAGCGGGGGGGGTTCAAGAGACCCAGTACTTC. It codes for CASSLVGLAGGVQETQYF.

The CDR3 loop is CASTLPGSGYEQYF. The CDR3 nucleotides are TGTGCCAGCACCCTACCGGGTTCTGGTTACGAGCAGTACTTC. V gene TRBV11-2 combines with J gene TRBJ2-7; D uncertain. CDR1 is SGHAT and CDR2 is FQNNGV in the germline V gene. The V end lost 7 bases, the J end lost 4 bases, and 17 bases lay between the germline ends. The CDR3 is 14 residues long. Full variable domain (outside the CDR3, taken from reference TRBV11-2 and TRBJ2-7): EAGVAQSPRYKIIEKRQSVAFWCNPISGHATLYWYQQILGQGPKLLIQFQNNGVVDDSQLPKDRFSAERLKGVDSTLKIQPAKLEDSAVYLCASTLPGSGYEQYFGPGTRLTVT.

This clonotype was observed a few times. CDR3 DNA sequence: TGTGCCAGCAGCTTGTTTAGCTCCTACGAGCAGTACTTC. It codes for CASSLFSSYEQYF. The chain has TRBV7-2 and TRBJ2-7; D uncertain. The V and J ends lost 3 bases and 0 bases respectively, with 6 bases between them. CDR1 and CDR2 from the germline V gene are SGHTA and FQGNSA. This CDR3 comprises 13 residues.

The rearrangement links TRBV25-1 to TRBJ1-1; no definite D call. The CDR3 runs to 15 residues. With 2 bases removed from V and 1 base from J, the gap between germline ends came to 11 bases. In germline, CDR1 is MGHDK, CDR2 SYGVNS. The CDR3 bases are TGTGCCAGCAGTGAAAGCGGCCATTGGAACACTGAAGCTTTCTTT. Encoded protein: CASSESGHWNTEAFF.

This clonotype was seen many times. The chain recombines TRBV5-1 with TRBJ1-1; no firm D call. Trimming pared 4 bases from V and 1 base from J, leaving 2 bases between. CDR1 and CDR2 from the germline V gene are SGHRS and YFSETQ. CDR3 length: 11 residues. The CDR3 DNA reads TGCGCCAGCAGCGGGAACACTGAAGCTTTCTTT. Protein sequence: CASSGNTEAFF.

The rearrangement joins TRBV5-1 to TRBJ2-2, with D hard to call. In germline, CDR1 is SGHRS, CDR2 YFSETQ. Trimming stripped 4 bases from V and 4 bases from J, with 11 bases between. The CDR3 contains 14 residues. CDR3 sequence: CASSLEPGTGELFF. CDR3 nucleotide sequence: TGCGCCAGCAGCCTTGAACCGGGCACCGGGGAGCTGTTTTTT.

V and J are TRBV2 and TRBJ2-2; D possibly matches TRBD1 or TRBD2 (5 bases each). The CDR3 contains 15 residues. Germline values: CDR1 SNHLY, CDR2 FYNNEI. The V end lost 8 bases, the J end lost 1 base, and 14 bases lay between the germline ends. This chain's CDR3 is CASGDLTRNTGELFF. CDR3 nucleotides: TGTGCCAGCGGGGACCTCACCAGGAACACCGGGGAGCTGTTTTTT.

This clonotype was counted many times. This chain links TRBV7-2 with TRBJ1-2; tentative D call: TRBD1 (5 bases). Germline CDR1 and CDR2: SGHTA and FQGNSA. The CDR3 extends over 15 amino acids. The V and J ends lost 5 bases and 0 bases respectively, with 13 bases between them. CDR3 nucleotides: TGTGCCAGCAGCCCACAGGTGGCAGCTAACTATGGCTACACCTTC. Its protein is CASSPQVAANYGYTF.